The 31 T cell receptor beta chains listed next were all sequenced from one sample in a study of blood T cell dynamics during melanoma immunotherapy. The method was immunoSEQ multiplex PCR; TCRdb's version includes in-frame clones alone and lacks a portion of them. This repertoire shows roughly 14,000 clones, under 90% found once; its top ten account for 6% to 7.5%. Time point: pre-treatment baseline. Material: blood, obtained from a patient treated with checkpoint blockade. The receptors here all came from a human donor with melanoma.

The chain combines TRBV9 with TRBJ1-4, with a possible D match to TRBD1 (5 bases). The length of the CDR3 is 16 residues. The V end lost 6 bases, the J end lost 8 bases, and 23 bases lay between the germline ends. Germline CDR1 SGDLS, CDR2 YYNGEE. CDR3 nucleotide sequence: TGTGCCAGCACCTCTAACCCCGGGACGGTGCCCGAAAAACTGTTTTTT. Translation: CASTSNPGTVPEKLFF.

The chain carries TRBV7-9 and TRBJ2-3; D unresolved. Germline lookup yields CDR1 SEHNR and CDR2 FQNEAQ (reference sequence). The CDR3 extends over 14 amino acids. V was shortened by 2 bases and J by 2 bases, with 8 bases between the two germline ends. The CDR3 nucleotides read TGTGCCAGCAGCTTATACGGAATCACAGATACGCAGTATTTT. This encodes CASSLYGITDTQYF.

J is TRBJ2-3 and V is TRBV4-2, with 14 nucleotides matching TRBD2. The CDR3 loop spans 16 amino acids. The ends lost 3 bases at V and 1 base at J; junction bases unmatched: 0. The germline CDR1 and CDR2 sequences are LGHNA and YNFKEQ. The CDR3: CASSQGLAGGTDTQYF. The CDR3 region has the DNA TGTGCCAGCAGCCAGGGACTAGCGGGGGGCACAGATACGCAGTATTTT.

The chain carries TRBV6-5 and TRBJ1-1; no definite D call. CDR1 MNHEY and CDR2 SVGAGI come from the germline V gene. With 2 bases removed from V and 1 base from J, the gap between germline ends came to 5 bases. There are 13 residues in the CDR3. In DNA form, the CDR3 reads TGTGCCAGCAGTTACCCAGGGAACACTGAAGCTTTCTTT. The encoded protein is CASSYPGNTEAFF.

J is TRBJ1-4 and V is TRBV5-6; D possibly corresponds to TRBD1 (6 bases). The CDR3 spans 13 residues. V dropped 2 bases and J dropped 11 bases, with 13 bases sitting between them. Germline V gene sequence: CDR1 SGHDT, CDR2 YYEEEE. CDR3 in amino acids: CASSLGQLGKLFF. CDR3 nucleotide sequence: TGTGCCAGCAGCTTAGGACAGCTAGGTAAACTGTTTTTT.

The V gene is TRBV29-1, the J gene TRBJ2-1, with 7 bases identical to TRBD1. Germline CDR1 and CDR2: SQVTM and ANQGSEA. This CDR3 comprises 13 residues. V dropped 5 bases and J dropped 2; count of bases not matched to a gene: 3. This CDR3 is CSVMTGTYNEQFF. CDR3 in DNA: TGCAGCGTTATGACAGGGACCTACAATGAGCAGTTCTTC.

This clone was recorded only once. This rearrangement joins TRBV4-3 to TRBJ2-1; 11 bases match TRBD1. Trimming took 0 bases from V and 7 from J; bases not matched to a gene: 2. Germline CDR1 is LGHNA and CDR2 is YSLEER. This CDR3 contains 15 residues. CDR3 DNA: TGCGCCAGCAGCCAAGAAGGACAGGGGGCTAATGAGCAGTTCTTC. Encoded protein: CASSQEGQGANEQFF.

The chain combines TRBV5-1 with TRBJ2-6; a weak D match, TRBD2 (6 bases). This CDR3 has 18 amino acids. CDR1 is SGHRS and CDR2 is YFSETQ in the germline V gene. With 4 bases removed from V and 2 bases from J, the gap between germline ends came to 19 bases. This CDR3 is CASSLEKTTRAGANVLTF. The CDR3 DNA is TGCGCCAGCAGCCTCGAAAAAACGACTAGAGCTGGGGCCAACGTCCTGACTTTC.

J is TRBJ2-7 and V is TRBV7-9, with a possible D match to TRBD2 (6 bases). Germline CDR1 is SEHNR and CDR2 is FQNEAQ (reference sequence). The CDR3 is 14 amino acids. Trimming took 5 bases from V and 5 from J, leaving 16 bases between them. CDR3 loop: CASSRMEGTHEQYF. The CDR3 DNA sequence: TGTGCCAGCAGCAGGATGGAGGGGACCCACGAGCAGTACTTC.

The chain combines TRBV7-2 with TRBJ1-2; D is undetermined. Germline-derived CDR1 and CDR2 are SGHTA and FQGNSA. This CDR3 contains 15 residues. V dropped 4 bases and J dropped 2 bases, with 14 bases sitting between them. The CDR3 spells CASSYQHSANYGYTF. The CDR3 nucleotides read TGTGCCAGCAGCTACCAGCACTCGGCAAACTATGGCTACACCTTC. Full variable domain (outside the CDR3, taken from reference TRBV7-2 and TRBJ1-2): GAGVSQSPSNKVTEKGKDVELRCDPISGHTALYWYRQSLGQGLEFLIYFQGNSAPDKSGLPSDRFSAERTGGSVSTLTIQRTQQEDSAVYLCASSYQHSANYGYTFGSGTRLTVV.

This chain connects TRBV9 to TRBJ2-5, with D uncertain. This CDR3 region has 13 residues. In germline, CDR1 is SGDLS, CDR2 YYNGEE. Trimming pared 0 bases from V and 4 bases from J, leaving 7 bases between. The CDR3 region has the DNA TGTGCCAGCAGCGTAGTGGGCGGAGAGACCCAGTACTTC. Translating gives CASSVVGGETQYF.

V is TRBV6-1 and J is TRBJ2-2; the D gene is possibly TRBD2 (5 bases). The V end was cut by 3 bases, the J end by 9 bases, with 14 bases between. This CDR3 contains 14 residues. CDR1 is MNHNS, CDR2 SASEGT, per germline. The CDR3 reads CASSDSTSSRELFF. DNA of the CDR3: TGTGCCAGCAGTGACAGTACGTCTAGCCGGGAGCTGTTTTTT.

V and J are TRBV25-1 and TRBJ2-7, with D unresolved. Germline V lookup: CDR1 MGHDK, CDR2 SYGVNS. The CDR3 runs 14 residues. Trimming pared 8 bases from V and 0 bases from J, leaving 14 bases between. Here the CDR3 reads CASGSDGTSYEQYF. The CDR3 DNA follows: TGTGCCAGCGGTTCAGACGGAACCTCCTACGAGCAGTACTTC.

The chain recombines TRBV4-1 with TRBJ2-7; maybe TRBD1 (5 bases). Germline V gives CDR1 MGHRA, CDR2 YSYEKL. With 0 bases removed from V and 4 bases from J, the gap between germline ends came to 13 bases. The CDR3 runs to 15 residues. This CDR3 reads CASSQDSQGSYEQYV. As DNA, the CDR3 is TGCGCCAGCAGCCAAGATAGCCAGGGATCATACGAGCAGTACGTC.

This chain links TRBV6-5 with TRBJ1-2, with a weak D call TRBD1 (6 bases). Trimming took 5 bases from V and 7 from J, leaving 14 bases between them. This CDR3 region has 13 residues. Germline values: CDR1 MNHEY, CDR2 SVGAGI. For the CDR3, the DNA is TGTGCCAGCAGTAATAACAGGGCGGGTGGCTACACCTTC. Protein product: CASSNNRAGGYTF.

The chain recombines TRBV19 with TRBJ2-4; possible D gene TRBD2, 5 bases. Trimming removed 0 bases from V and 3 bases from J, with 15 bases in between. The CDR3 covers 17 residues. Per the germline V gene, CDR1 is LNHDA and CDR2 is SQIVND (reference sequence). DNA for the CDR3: TGTGCCAGTAGTATAGAGCTATTTCTCGGGGTCAAAAACATTCAGTACTTC. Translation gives CASSIELFLGVKNIQYF.

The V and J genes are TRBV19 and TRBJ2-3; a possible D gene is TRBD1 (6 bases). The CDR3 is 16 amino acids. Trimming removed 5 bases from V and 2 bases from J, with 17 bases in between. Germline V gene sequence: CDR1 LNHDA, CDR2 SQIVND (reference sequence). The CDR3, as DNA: TGTGCCAGTAGTGACTACAGGGAAACTAACACAGATACGCAGTATTTT. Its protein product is CASSDYRETNTDTQYF.

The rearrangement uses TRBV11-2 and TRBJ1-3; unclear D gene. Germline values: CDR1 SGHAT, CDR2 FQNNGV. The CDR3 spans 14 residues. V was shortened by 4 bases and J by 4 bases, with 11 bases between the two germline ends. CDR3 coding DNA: TGTGCCAGCAGCTCGGCCTTGACAGGAAACACCATATATTTT. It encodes CASSSALTGNTIYF.

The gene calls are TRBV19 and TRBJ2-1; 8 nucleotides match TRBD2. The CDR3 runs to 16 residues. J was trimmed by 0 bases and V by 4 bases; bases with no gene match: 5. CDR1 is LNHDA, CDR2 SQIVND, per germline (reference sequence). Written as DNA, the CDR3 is TGTGCCAGTAGTACCCGGGGGGGGAGCTCCTACAATGAGCAGTTCTTC. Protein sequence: CASSTRGGSSYNEQFF. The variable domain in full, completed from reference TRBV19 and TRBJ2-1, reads DGGITQSPKYLFRKEGQNVTLSCEQNLNHDAMYWYRQDPGQGLRLIYYSQIVNDFQKGDIAEGYSVSREKKESFPLTVTSAQKNPTAFYLCASSTRGGSSYNEQFFGPGTRLTVL.

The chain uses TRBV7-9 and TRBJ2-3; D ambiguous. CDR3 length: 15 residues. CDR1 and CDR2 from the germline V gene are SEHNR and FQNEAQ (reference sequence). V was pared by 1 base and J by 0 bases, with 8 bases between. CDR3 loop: CASSLDLPSTDTQYF. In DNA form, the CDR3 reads TGTGCCAGCAGCTTAGATCTGCCGAGCACAGATACGCAGTATTTT.

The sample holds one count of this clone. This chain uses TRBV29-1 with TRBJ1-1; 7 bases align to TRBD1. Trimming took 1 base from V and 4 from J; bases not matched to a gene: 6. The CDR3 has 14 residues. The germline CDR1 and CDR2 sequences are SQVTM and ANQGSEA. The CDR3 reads CSVEGRGRGTEAFF. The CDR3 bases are TGCAGCGTTGAAGGCAGGGGGAGGGGCACTGAAGCTTTCTTT.

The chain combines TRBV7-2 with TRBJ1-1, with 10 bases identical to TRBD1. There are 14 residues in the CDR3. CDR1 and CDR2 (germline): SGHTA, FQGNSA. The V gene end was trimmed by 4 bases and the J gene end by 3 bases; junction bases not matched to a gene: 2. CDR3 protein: CASSSTGGYTEAFF. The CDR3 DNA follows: TGTGCCAGCAGCTCGACAGGGGGCTACACTGAAGCTTTCTTT.

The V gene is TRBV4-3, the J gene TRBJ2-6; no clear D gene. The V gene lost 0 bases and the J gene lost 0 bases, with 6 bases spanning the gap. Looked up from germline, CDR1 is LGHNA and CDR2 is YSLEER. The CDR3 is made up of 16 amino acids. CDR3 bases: TGCGCCAGCAGCCAAGAATCGATCTCTGGGGCCAACGTCCTGACTTTC. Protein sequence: CASSQESISGANVLTF.

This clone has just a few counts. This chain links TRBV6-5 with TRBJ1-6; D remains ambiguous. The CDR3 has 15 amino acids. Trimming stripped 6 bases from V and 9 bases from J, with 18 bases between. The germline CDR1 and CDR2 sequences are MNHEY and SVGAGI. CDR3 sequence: CASRPQDGRGSPLHF. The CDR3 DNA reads TGTGCCAGCAGACCTCAGGACGGAAGAGGTTCACCCCTCCACTTT.

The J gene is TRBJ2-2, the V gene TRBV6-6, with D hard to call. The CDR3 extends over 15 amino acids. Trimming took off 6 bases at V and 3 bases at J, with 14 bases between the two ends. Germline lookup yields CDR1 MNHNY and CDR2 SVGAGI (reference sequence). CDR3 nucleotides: TGTGCCAGCAGGCGACACTTACCCGACACCGGGGAGCTGTTTTTT. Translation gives CASRRHLPDTGELFF.

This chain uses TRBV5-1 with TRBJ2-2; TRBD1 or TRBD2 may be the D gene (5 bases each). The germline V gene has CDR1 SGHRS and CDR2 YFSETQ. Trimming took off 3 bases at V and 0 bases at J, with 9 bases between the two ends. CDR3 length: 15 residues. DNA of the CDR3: TGCGCCAGCAGCTGGGACCGAGCGAACACCGGGGAGCTGTTTTTT. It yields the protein CASSWDRANTGELFF.

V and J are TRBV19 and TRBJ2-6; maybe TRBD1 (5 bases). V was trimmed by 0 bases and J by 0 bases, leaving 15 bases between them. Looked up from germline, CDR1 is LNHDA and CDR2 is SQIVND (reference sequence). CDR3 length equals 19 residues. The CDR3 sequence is CASSIDQGSPVSGANVLTF. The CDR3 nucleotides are TGTGCCAGTAGTATAGACCAGGGAAGCCCCGTCTCTGGGGCCAACGTCCTGACTTTC.

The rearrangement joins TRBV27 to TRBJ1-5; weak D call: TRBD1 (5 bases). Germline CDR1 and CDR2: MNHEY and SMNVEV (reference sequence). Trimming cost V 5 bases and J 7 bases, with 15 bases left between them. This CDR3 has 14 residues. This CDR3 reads CASSPIDSAQPQHF. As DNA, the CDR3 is TGTGCCAGCAGTCCAATTGACAGTGCACAGCCCCAGCATTTT.

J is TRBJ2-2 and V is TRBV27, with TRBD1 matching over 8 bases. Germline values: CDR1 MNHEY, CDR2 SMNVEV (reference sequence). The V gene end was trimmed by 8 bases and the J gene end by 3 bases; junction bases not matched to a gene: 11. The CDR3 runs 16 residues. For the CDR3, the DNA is TGTGCCAGCCAGGAACAGGGGGATCGGGACACCGGGGAGCTGTTTTTT. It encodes CASQEQGDRDTGELFF.

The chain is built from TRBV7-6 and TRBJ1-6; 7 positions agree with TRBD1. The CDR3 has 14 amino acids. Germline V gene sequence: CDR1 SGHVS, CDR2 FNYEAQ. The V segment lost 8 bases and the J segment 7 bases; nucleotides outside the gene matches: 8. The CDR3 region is CASGRQGVNSPLHF. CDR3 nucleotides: TGTGCCAGCGGGAGACAGGGCGTCAATTCACCCCTCCACTTT.

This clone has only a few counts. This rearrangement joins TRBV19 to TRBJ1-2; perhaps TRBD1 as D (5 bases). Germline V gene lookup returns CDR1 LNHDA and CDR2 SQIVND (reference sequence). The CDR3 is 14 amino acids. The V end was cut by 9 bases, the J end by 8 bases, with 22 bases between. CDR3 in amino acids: CASRSISGLEGYTF. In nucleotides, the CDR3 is TGTGCCAGCCGATCAATTTCAGGGTTAGAGGGCTACACCTTC.